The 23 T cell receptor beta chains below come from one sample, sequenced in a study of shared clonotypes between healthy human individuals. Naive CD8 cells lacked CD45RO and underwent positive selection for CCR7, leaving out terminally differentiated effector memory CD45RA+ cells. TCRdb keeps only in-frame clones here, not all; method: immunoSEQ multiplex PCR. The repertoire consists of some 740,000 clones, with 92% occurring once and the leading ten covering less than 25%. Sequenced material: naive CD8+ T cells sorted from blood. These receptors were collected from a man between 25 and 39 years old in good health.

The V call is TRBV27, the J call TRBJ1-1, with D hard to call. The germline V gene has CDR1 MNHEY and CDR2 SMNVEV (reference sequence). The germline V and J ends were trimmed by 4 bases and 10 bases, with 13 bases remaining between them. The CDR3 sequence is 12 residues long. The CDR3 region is CASSSLAGLAFF. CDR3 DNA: TGTGCCAGCAGTTCCCTCGCCGGGCTAGCTTTCTTT.

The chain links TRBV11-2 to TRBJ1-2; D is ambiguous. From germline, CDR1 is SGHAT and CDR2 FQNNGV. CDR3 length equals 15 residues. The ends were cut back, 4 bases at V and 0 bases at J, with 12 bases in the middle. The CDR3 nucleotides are TGTGCCAGCAGCTCGGAAGGGCATACTAACTATGGCTACACCTTC. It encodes CASSSEGHTNYGYTF.

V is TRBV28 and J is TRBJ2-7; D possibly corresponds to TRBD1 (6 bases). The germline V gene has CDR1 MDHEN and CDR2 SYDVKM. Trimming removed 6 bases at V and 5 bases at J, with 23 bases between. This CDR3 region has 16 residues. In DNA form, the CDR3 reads TGTGCCAGCAGCCTCGACAGGTTCGGCCAAAACAACGAGCAGTACTTC. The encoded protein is CASSLDRFGQNNEQYF.

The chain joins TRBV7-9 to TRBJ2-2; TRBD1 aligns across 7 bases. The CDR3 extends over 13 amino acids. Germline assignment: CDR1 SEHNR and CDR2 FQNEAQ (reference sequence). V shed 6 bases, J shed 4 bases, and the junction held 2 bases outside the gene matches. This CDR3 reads CASRPGGTGELFF. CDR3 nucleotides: TGTGCCAGCAGGCCAGGGGGCACCGGGGAGCTGTTTTTT.

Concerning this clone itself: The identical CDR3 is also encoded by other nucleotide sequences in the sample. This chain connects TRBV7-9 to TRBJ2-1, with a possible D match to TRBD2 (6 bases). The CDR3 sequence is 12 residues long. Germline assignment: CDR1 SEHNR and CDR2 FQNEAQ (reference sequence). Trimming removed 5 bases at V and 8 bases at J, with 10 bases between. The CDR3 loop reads CASSLQRDEQFF. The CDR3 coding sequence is TGTGCCAGCAGCCTTCAGCGGGATGAGCAGTTCTTC.

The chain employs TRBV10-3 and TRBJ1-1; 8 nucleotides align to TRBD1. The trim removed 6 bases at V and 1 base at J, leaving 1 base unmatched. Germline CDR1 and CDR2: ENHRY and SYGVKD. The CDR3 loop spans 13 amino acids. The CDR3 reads CAIRDRENTEAFF. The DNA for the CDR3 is TGTGCCATCAGGGACAGGGAGAACACTGAAGCTTTCTTT.

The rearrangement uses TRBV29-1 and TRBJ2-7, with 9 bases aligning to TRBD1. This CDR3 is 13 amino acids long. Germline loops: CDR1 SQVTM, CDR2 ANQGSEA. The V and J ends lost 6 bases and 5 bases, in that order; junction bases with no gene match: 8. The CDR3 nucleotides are TGCAGCGTCGGACAGGGGAGTAAAGACGAGCAGTACTTC. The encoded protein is CSVGQGSKDEQYF.

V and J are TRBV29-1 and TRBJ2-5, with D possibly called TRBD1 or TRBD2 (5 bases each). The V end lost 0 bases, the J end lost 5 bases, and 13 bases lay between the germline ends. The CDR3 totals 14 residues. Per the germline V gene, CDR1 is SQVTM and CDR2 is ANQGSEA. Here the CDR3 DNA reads TGCAGCGTTGAAGATGGGACGTCTGTTGAGACCCAGTACTTC. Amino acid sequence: CSVEDGTSVETQYF.

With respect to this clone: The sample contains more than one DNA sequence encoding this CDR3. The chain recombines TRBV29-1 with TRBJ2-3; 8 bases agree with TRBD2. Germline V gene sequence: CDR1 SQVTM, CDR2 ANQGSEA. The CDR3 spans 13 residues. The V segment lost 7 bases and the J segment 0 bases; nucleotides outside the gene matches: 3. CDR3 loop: CSARLASTDTQYF. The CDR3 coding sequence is TGCAGCGCCAGACTAGCGAGCACAGATACGCAGTATTTT.

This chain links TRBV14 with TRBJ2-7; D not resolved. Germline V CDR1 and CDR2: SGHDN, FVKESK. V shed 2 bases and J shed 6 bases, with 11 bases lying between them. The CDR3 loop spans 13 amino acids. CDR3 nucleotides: TGTGCCAGCAGCCAACGAGCCCGTGGCGAGCAGTACTTC. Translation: CASSQRARGEQYF.

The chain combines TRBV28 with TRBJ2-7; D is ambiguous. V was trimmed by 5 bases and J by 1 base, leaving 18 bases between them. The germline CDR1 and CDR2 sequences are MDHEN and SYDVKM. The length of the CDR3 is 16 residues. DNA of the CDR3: TGTGCCAGCAGTCCCCTGCTACCCGCGGTTTCCTACGAGCAGTACTTC. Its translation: CASSPLLPAVSYEQYF.

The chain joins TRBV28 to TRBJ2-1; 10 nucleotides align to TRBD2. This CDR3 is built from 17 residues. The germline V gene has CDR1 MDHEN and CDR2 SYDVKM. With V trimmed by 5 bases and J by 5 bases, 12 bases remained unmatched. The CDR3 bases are TGTGCCAGCAGTCCAACGCCCGGGACTAGCGTAGACAATGAGCAGTTCTTC. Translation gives CASSPTPGTSVDNEQFF.

In DNA, the CDR3 is TGCGCCAGCAGCCAGGACAGGTACAATGAGCAGTTCTTC. It specifies CASSQDRYNEQFF. J is TRBJ2-1 and V is TRBV5-1, with 7 bases that match TRBD1. J was trimmed by 4 bases and V by 4 bases; bases with no gene match: 2. The CDR3 has 13 residues. The germline V gene encodes CDR1 SGHRS and CDR2 YFSETQ. Filled out from reference TRBV5-1 and TRBJ2-1, the complete variable domain reads KAGVTQTPRYLIKTRGQQVTLSCSPISGHRSVSWYQQTPGQGLQFLFEYFSETQRNKGNFPGRFSGRQFSNSRSEMNVSTLELGDSALYLCASSQDRYNEQFFGPGTRLTVL.

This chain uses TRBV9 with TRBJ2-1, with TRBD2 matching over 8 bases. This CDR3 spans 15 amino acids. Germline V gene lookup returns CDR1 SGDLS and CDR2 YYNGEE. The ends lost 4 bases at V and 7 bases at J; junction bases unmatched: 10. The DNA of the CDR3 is TGTGCCAGCAGCCCATTAGCGGGATCTAGTAATGAGCAGTTCTTC. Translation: CASSPLAGSSNEQFF.

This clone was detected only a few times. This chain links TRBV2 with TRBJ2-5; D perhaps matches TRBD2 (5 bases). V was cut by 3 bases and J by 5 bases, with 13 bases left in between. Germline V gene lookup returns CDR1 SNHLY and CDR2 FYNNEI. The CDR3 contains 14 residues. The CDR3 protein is CASSDLAKRETQYF. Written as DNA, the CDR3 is TGTGCCAGCAGTGATCTAGCAAAGAGGGAGACCCAGTACTTC.

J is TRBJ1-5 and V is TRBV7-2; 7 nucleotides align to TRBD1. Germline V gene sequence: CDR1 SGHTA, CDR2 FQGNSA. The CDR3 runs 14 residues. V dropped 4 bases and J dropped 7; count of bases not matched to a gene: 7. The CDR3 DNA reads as TGTGCCAGCAGCTCCACAGGGGAGTGGCAGCCCCAGCATTTT. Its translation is CASSSTGEWQPQHF.

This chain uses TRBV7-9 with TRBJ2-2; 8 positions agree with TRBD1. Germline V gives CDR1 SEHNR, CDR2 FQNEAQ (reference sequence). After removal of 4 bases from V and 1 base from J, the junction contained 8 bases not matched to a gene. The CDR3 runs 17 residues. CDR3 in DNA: TGTGCCAGCAGCTCTAACACCGGGACAGGGAACACCGGGGAGCTGTTTTTT. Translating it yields CASSSNTGTGNTGELFF.

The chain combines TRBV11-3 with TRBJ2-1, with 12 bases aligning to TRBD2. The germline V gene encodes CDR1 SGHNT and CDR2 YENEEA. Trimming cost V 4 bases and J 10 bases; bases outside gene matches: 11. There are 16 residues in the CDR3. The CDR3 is CASSSLAGGPRGEQFF. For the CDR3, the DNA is TGTGCCAGCAGCTCCCTAGCGGGAGGGCCTCGGGGAGAGCAGTTCTTC.

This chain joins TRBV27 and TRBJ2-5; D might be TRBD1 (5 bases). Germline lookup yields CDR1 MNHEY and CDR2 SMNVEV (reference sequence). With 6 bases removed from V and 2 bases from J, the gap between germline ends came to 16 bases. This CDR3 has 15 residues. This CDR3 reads CASRQGIYPQETQYF. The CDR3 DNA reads TGTGCCAGCAGGCAGGGAATATACCCTCAAGAGACCCAGTACTTC.

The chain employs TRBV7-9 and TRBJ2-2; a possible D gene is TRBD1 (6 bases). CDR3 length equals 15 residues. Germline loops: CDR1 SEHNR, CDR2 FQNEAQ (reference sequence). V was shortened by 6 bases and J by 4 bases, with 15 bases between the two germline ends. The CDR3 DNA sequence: TGTGCCAGCAGTTCTAACAGGGTTGGCACCGGGGAGCTGTTTTTT. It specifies CASSSNRVGTGELFF.

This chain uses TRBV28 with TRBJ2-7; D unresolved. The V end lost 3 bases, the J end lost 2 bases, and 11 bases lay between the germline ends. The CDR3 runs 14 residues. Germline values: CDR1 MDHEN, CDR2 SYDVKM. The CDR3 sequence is CASSFRLATYEQYF. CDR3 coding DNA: TGTGCCAGCAGTTTCCGACTCGCAACCTACGAGCAGTACTTC.

Here the CDR3 DNA reads TGTGCCAGCAGCAAGAGACTAGCGGAGCCCTACAATGAGCAGTTCTTC. Translated: CASSKRLAEPYNEQFF. The V and J genes are TRBV7-6 and TRBJ2-1; 9 bases map to TRBD2. The CDR3 is 16 amino acids. The germline V gene has CDR1 SGHVS and CDR2 FNYEAQ. V gave up 5 bases and J gave up 2 bases; unmatched junction bases: 7.

DNA for the CDR3: TGCGCCAGCAGCTTGGGGGGCAGCACCTACGAGCAGTACTTC. Protein product: CASSLGGSTYEQYF. The chain uses TRBV5-1 and TRBJ2-7, with D tentatively TRBD1 (5 bases). The CDR3 spans 14 residues. Trimming stripped 0 bases from V and 2 bases from J, with 9 bases between. Germline CDR1 is SGHRS and CDR2 is YFSETQ.